The 23 T cell receptor beta chains below come from one sample, sequenced in a study of blood T cell repertoires in COVID-19. Assay used: immunoSEQ multiplex PCR; TCRdb lists only in-frame clones, some missing. Among 260,000 or so clones listed, 85% to 90% were seen once. Sample: PBMCs or T cells enriched from blood (not recorded which). The receptors stem from a man aged 18 to 30 who had recovered from COVID-19.

This clone was seen more than once but under ten times. The V and J genes are TRBV5-5 and TRBJ2-7, with 9 positions matching TRBD1. Germline V lookup: CDR1 SGHKS, CDR2 YYEKEE (reference sequence). The V gene end was trimmed by 5 bases and the J gene end by 3 bases; junction bases not matched to a gene: 9. The CDR3 loop spans 15 amino acids. Here the CDR3 reads CASRLRPGQGYEQYF. The CDR3 DNA follows: TGTGCCAGCAGGCTTCGACCGGGACAGGGCTACGAGCAGTACTTC.

The chain carries TRBV5-1 and TRBJ1-1, with 8 bases identical to TRBD1. The CDR3 covers 16 residues. V shed 0 bases and J 1 base; nucleotides not matched to a gene: 5. In germline, CDR1 is SGHRS, CDR2 YFSETQ. DNA of the CDR3: TGCGCCAGCAGCTTGGGACGGGACAGGACGAACACTGAAGCTTTCTTT. Protein sequence: CASSLGRDRTNTEAFF.

This clone was seen once. V is TRBV7-8 and J is TRBJ1-1; 7 bases map to TRBD1. The CDR3 contains 15 residues. From germline, CDR1 is SGHVS and CDR2 FQNEAQ. V shed 5 bases, J shed 0 bases, and the junction held 6 bases outside the gene matches. CDR3 in amino acids: CASSSRGQLNTEAFF. CDR3 coding DNA: TGTGCCAGCAGCAGCCGGGGACAGTTGAACACTGAAGCTTTCTTT.

The chain links TRBV5-5 to TRBJ2-3; 11 positions match TRBD2. Losses at the gene ends were 5 bases for V and 5 bases for J; bases not matched to a gene: 7. The germline gives CDR1 SGHKS, CDR2 YYEKEE (reference sequence). This CDR3 has 15 residues. The DNA of the CDR3 is TGTGCCAGCAGTTTCACTAGCGGGAGTGTAGATACGCAGTATTTT. It encodes CASSFTSGSVDTQYF.

V is TRBV5-1 and J is TRBJ2-3; possible D gene TRBD1, 6 bases. Germline CDR1 SGHRS, CDR2 YFSETQ. V was clipped by 0 bases and J by 3 bases, with 17 bases between them. This CDR3 spans 17 amino acids. CDR3 residues: CASSLVFDRMSTDTQYF. CDR3 nucleotide sequence: TGCGCCAGCAGCTTGGTCTTCGACAGGATGTCGACAGATACGCAGTATTTT.

The chain couples TRBV25-1 to TRBJ1-4, with 10 nucleotides matching TRBD1. The ends lost 4 bases at V and 8 bases at J; junction bases unmatched: 7. Per germline, CDR1 MGHDK and CDR2 SYGVNS. The CDR3 has 15 amino acids. The DNA for the CDR3 is TGTGCCAGCAGTGTGTCGGGACAGGGGAGGGAAAAACTGTTTTTT. Encoded protein: CASSVSGQGREKLFF.

The chain has TRBV28 and TRBJ1-4; 7 bases are a match to TRBD1. The CDR3 is made up of 15 amino acids. Trimming took 4 bases from V and 8 from J; bases not matched to a gene: 10. Germline CDR1 and CDR2: MDHEN and SYDVKM. CDR3 sequence: CASSSGQASNEKLFF. DNA of the CDR3: TGTGCCAGCAGTTCCGGACAGGCAAGTAACGAAAAACTGTTTTTT.

The rearrangement links TRBV6-4 to TRBJ1-1; a weak D match, TRBD1 (5 bases). Trimming took off 4 bases at V and 5 bases at J, with 11 bases between the two ends. This CDR3 has 13 residues. Germline V gives CDR1 MRHNA, CDR2 SNTAGT. CDR3 residues: CASSVEEGTEAFF. In DNA form, the CDR3 reads TGTGCCAGCAGTGTAGAGGAGGGGACTGAAGCTTTCTTT.

This chain connects TRBV4-1 to TRBJ1-3; D is unclear. V was pared by 0 bases and J by 2 bases, with 14 bases between. The CDR3 is made up of 17 amino acids. The germline V gene has CDR1 MGHRA and CDR2 YSYEKL. CDR3 DNA sequence: TGCGCCAGCAGCCAAGAGGCCAGGATTCTCCCTGGAAACACCATATATTTT. It translates to CASSQEARILPGNTIYF.

The CDR3 DNA is TGTGCCAGCAGTGAATCGATACCACGGCCGGGCTATGGCTACACCTTC. The encoded protein is CASSESIPRPGYGYTF. The V gene is TRBV2, the J gene TRBJ1-2; D is ambiguous. Germline loops: CDR1 SNHLY, CDR2 FYNNEI. The CDR3 totals 16 residues. Trimming pared 2 bases from V and 4 bases from J, leaving 17 bases between. Using reference TRBV2 and TRBJ1-2 for the parts outside the CDR3, the full variable domain is EPEVTQTPSHQVTQMGQEVILRCVPISNHLYFYWYRQILGQKVEFLVSFYNNEISEKSEIFDDQFSVERPDGSNFTLKIRSTKLEDSAMYFCASSESIPRPGYGYTFGSGTRLTVV.

This chain connects TRBV5-1 to TRBJ1-4; D remains ambiguous. This CDR3 has 14 residues. The V end lost 3 bases, the J end lost 8 bases, and 14 bases lay between the germline ends. CDR1 SGHRS and CDR2 YFSETQ come from the germline V gene. The CDR3 reads CASSSGVAVEKLFF. The DNA for the CDR3 is TGCGCCAGCAGCTCCGGGGTCGCGGTGGAAAAACTGTTTTTT. The entire variable domain, with the rest obtained from reference TRBV5-1 and TRBJ1-4, is as follows: KAGVTQTPRYLIKTRGQQVTLSCSPISGHRSVSWYQQTPGQGLQFLFEYFSETQRNKGNFPGRFSGRQFSNSRSEMNVSTLELGDSALYLCASSSGVAVEKLFFGSGTQLSVL.

V and J are TRBV10-3 and TRBJ1-2; perhaps TRBD1 as D (6 bases). The CDR3 is made up of 14 amino acids. Germline loops: CDR1 ENHRY, CDR2 SYGVKD. V was cut by 11 bases and J by 0 bases, with 16 bases left in between. CDR3 in amino acids: CASSTGQANYGYTF. The DNA for the CDR3 is TGTGCCTCCAGCACAGGGCAAGCTAACTATGGCTACACCTTC.

Worth noting for this clone: Other DNA sequences in the same sample also yield this CDR3. V is TRBV27 and J is TRBJ2-5, with TRBD1 as a possible D gene (5 bases). The CDR3 is 13 residues long. From germline, CDR1 is MNHEY and CDR2 SMNVEV (reference sequence). The V end was cut by 6 bases, the J end by 1 base, with 9 bases between. CDR3 amino acids: CASSLDSQETQYF. In DNA, the CDR3 is TGTGCCAGCAGCCTCGACAGCCAAGAGACCCAGTACTTC.

This clone was recorded only once. The rearrangement links TRBV14 to TRBJ1-1; 10 nucleotides line up with TRBD1. The germline CDR1 and CDR2 sequences are SGHDN and FVKESK. The CDR3 totals 18 residues. J was trimmed by 3 bases and V by 4 bases; bases with no gene match: 14. CDR3 in amino acids: CASSRRGTGVPRDTEAFF. For the CDR3, the DNA is TGTGCCAGCAGCCGCCGTGGGACAGGGGTCCCGCGTGACACTGAAGCTTTCTTT. Full variable domain (outside the CDR3, taken from reference TRBV14 and TRBJ1-1): EAGVTQFPSHSVIEKGQTVTLRCDPISGHDNLYWYRRVMGKEIKFLLHFVKESKQDESGMPNNRFLAERTGGTYSTLKVQPAELEDSGVYFCASSRRGTGVPRDTEAFFGQGTRLTVV.

The gene calls are TRBV2 and TRBJ1-1; D remains unclear. The CDR3 runs to 14 residues. The germline gives CDR1 SNHLY, CDR2 FYNNEI. The V end was cut by 4 bases, the J end by 4 bases, with 13 bases between. In DNA form, the CDR3 reads TGTGCCAGCAGTGGACTCGATGGTGGCACTGAAGCTTTCTTT. Its protein is CASSGLDGGTEAFF.

The rearrangement joins TRBV28 to TRBJ1-2; TRBD1 might be the D (5 bases). The CDR3 has 14 amino acids. Trimming shortened V by 11 bases and J by 2 bases, and 18 bases separated the two germline ends. Germline CDR1 reads MDHEN; CDR2 reads SYDVKM. As DNA, the CDR3 is TGTGCCGCAACCCAGGGAATCGGAAACTATGGCTACACCTTC. The encoded protein is CAATQGIGNYGYTF.

This chain connects TRBV6-4 to TRBJ2-2; D uncertain. V gave up 6 bases and J gave up 2 bases, with 7 bases separating them. The CDR3 runs 13 residues. Germline CDR1 MRHNA, CDR2 SNTAGT. The DNA of the CDR3 is TGTGCCAGCAGCCAGGAAAACACCGGGGAGCTGTTTTTT. This sequence encodes CASSQENTGELFF.

The rearrangement links TRBV24-1 to TRBJ2-7, with D possibly being TRBD2 (5 bases). This CDR3 is built from 13 residues. CDR1 is KGHDR, CDR2 SFDVKD, per germline. V dropped 1 base and J dropped 5 bases, with 8 bases sitting between them. The CDR3 nucleotides read TGTGCCACCAGTGATTTACGGGGTGACGAGCAGTACTTC. Residues: CATSDLRGDEQYF.

The rearrangement uses TRBV5-1 and TRBJ2-7; D remains ambiguous. This CDR3 has 15 amino acids. Trimming stripped 0 bases from V and 0 bases from J, with 10 bases between. The germline gives CDR1 SGHRS, CDR2 YFSETQ. The CDR3 protein is CASSLVRESSYEQYF. In nucleotides, the CDR3 is TGCGCCAGCAGCTTGGTTCGTGAGAGCTCCTACGAGCAGTACTTC.

V usage is TRBV3-1 (or the pseudogene TRBV3-2) and J usage is TRBJ2-1; tentatively, D is TRBD2 (6 bases). The CDR3 is 16 amino acids. V was shortened by 1 base and J by 6 bases, with 16 bases between the two germline ends. Germline CDR1 is LGHDT and CDR2 is YNNKEL (reference sequence). The CDR3 is CASSQGERRGFNEQFF. Written as DNA, the CDR3 is TGTGCCAGCAGCCAAGGGGAGCGGCGGGGCTTCAATGAGCAGTTCTTC.

The genes are TRBV6-1 and TRBJ1-4; D not resolved. CDR1 MNHNS and CDR2 SASEGT come from the germline V gene. Trimming pared 0 bases from V and 2 bases from J, leaving 13 bases between. The CDR3 has 17 residues. In nucleotides, the CDR3 is TGTGCCAGCAGTGAAGCCCGGGGATGGGCGACTAATGAAAAACTGTTTTTT. Translation gives CASSEARGWATNEKLFF.

The genes are TRBV30 and TRBJ1-6, with D maybe TRBD1 (6 bases). CDR1 and CDR2 from the germline V gene are GTSNPN and SVGIG (reference sequence). The CDR3 consists of 14 residues. With 3 bases removed from V and 10 bases from J, the gap between germline ends came to 16 bases. CDR3 residues: CAWSPGQSASPLHF. As DNA, the CDR3 is TGTGCCTGGAGCCCCGGACAGTCAGCATCACCCCTCCACTTT.

The chain is built from TRBV6-5 and TRBJ1-1, with unresolved D. Trimming removed 6 bases at V and 7 bases at J, with 12 bases between. CDR1 is MNHEY, CDR2 SVGAGI, per germline. The CDR3 is made up of 12 amino acids. In DNA, the CDR3 is TGTGCCAGCAGGGGAGAATCGCTTGAAGCTTTCTTT. Translated: CASRGESLEAFF.